The 31 T cell receptor beta chains below come from one sample, sequenced in a study of human T cells and chemical hapten exposure. TCRdb called the RACE reads again in MiXCR, with one record for every CDR3 protein. Among approximately 160,000 distinct CDR3 sequences listed, about a quarter were seen once. Time point here: patch test 3, about 24 weeks after DPC sensitization. Stated treatment: therapeutic diphenylcyclopropenone sensitization with weekly scalp DPC. The sequencing here drew on whole blood, taken in connection with sensitization to the hapten diphenylcyclopropenone (DPC). The receptors were gathered from a woman in her late teens or twenties with alopecia areata. Some clones in this sample may be carry-over from other donors' samples.

The chain recombines TRBV4-1 with TRBJ1-4, with a tentative D call TRBD1 (5 bases). Germline assignment: CDR1 MGHRA and CDR2 YSYEKL. The CDR3 has 17 amino acids. V lost 4 bases, J lost 0 bases, and 15 bases lay in between. In nucleotides, the CDR3 is TGCGCCAGCAGCCCGAAATCGACAGCAGCAACTAATGAAAAACTGTTTTTT. This codes for CASSPKSTAATNEKLFF.

CDR3 nucleotide sequence: TGCGCCAGCAGCTTGGACTCCGGGGAGCTGTTTTTT. Translating it yields CASSLDSGELFF. This sequence joins TRBV5-1 and TRBJ2-2; D remains ambiguous. Germline CDR1 and CDR2: SGHRS and YFSETQ. The germline V and J ends were trimmed by 0 bases and 6 bases, with 3 bases remaining between them. This CDR3 is built from 12 residues.

The chain is built from TRBV29-1 and TRBJ1-2; D remains unclear. The CDR3 loop spans 10 amino acids. Trimming took off 5 bases at V and 5 bases at J, with 6 bases between the two ends. Looked up from germline, CDR1 is SQVTM and CDR2 is ANQGSEA. The CDR3 sequence: CSVYQYGYTF. The DNA for the CDR3 is TGCAGCGTTTATCAATATGGCTACACCTTC.

V is TRBV27 and J is TRBJ2-1; D is unclear. The V gene's germline CDR1 is MNHEY and CDR2 SMNVEV (reference sequence). There are 14 residues in the CDR3. V was trimmed by 0 bases and J by 8 bases, leaving 11 bases between them. The CDR3 region is CASSLSVGWDEQFF. DNA of the CDR3: TGTGCCAGCAGTTTATCGGTTGGGTGGGATGAGCAGTTCTTC.

The chain recombines TRBV20-1 with TRBJ1-6; 8 bases fit TRBD1. V trimming: 0 bases; J trimming: 0 bases; junction bases outside the gene matches: 16. This CDR3 is 21 amino acids long. Germline V gene lookup returns CDR1 DFQATT and CDR2 SNEGSKA (reference sequence). DNA of the CDR3: TGCAGTGCTAGAGATTACCTAGGGGACAGGATGTCGAGCTCCTATAATTCACCCCTCCACTTT. Its translation: CSARDYLGDRMSSSYNSPLHF.

The chain joins TRBV11-2 to TRBJ2-1; possibly TRBD2 for D (6 bases). The CDR3 is 15 amino acids. Trimming shortened V by 5 bases and J by 4 bases, and 15 bases separated the two germline ends. In germline, CDR1 is SGHAT, CDR2 FQNNGV. As DNA, the CDR3 is TGTGCCAGCAGCGGAGGGGCTTCGGCGTACAATGAGCAGTTCTTC. Translating gives CASSGGASAYNEQFF.

The chain has TRBV4-1 and TRBJ2-7, with 7 bases aligning to TRBD1. Germline loops: CDR1 MGHRA, CDR2 YSYEKL. Trimming took 5 bases from V and 3 from J; bases not matched to a gene: 10. CDR3 length: 15 residues. The CDR3 protein is CASSETGESNYEQYF. CDR3 in DNA: TGCGCCAGCAGCGAAACAGGGGAATCGAACTACGAGCAGTACTTC.

The V and J genes are TRBV20-1 and TRBJ2-5, with 9 bases identical to TRBD2. Germline V gene data show CDR1 as DFQATT and CDR2 as SNEGSKA (reference sequence). V dropped 1 base and J dropped 1; count of bases not matched to a gene: 1. The CDR3 is 14 amino acids. CDR3 sequence reads: CSARGLAAQETQYF. The DNA of the CDR3 is TGCAGTGCTAGAGGACTAGCGGCCCAAGAGACCCAGTACTTC.

The V and J genes are TRBV11-2 and TRBJ2-3; 8 nucleotides agree with TRBD1. CDR1 is SGHAT and CDR2 is FQNNGV in the germline V gene. V lost 5 bases to trimming and J lost 0 bases; unmatched junction nucleotides: 4. This CDR3 is 15 amino acids long. The CDR3 protein is CASSKQGASTDTQYF. The CDR3 nucleotides are TGTGCCAGCAGCAAGCAGGGGGCTAGCACAGATACGCAGTATTTT.

The CDR3 loop reads CASSLRRAQNEQFF. The CDR3 coding sequence is TGTGCCAGCAGTTTAAGGCGTGCCCAAAATGAGCAGTTCTTC. The rearrangement joins TRBV27 to TRBJ2-1; D call uncertain. Germline V gives CDR1 MNHEY, CDR2 SMNVEV (reference sequence). Trimming stripped 2 bases from V and 7 bases from J, with 12 bases between. The CDR3 runs to 14 residues.

This clonotype was seen a handful of times. This rearrangement joins TRBV29-1 to TRBJ2-1; 8 bases fit TRBD2. Germline V gene lookup returns CDR1 SQVTM and CDR2 ANQGSEA. CDR3 length equals 15 residues. Unmatched junction bases numbered 13, after V lost 3 bases and J lost 9 bases. The CDR3 bases are TGCAGCGTTGAGGGTTATCAGCGGGAGTTTGGTGAGCAGTTCTTC. It is translated as CSVEGYQREFGEQFF.

This clonotype was seen a handful of times. J is TRBJ2-1 and V is TRBV20-1, with D unresolved. Germline assignment: CDR1 DFQATT and CDR2 SNEGSKA (reference sequence). CDR3 size: 12 residues. V lost 8 bases and J 5 bases, leaving 13 bases between the germline ends. CDR3 in DNA: TGCAGTCCCATACCGCCCCACAATGAGCAGTTCTTC. As protein: CSPIPPHNEQFF.

This clonotype has a handful of counts. V is TRBV4-2 and J is TRBJ2-7; TRBD2 agrees at 8 bases. The ends lost 4 bases at V and 0 bases at J; junction bases unmatched: 5. CDR3 length: 15 amino acids. From germline, CDR1 is LGHNA and CDR2 YNFKEQ. The CDR3 DNA follows: TGTGCCAGCAGCCCAAGCGGGGGAAACTCCTACGAGCAGTACTTC. Its protein is CASSPSGGNSYEQYF.

This clonotype has just a few counts. This chain uses TRBV4-1 with TRBJ1-2; D may be TRBD1 (5 bases). In germline, CDR1 is MGHRA, CDR2 YSYEKL. This CDR3 has 17 residues. With 0 bases removed from V and 0 bases from J, the gap between germline ends came to 14 bases. CDR3 sequence: CASSQDPGTGTNYGYTF. The CDR3 DNA is TGCGCCAGCAGCCAAGATCCGGGAACAGGTACTAACTATGGCTACACCTTC.

This chain connects TRBV12-3 or TRBV12-4 to TRBJ2-3, with unresolved D. The CDR3 totals 12 residues. V was clipped by 2 bases and J by 11 bases, with 11 bases between them. CDR3 amino acids: CASSLIPEKQYF. The DNA for the CDR3 is TGTGCCAGCAGTTTAATTCCGGAAAAGCAGTATTTT.

This clonotype was recorded only once. This chain connects TRBV7-2 to TRBJ2-7; D gene unclear. Trimming shortened V by 5 bases and J by 1 base, and 15 bases separated the two germline ends. The length of the CDR3 is 15 residues. The germline gives CDR1 SGHTA, CDR2 FQGNSA. The CDR3: CASSPRATGSYEQYF. DNA of the CDR3: TGTGCCAGCAGCCCCCGGGCGACCGGTTCCTACGAGCAGTACTTC.

The rearrangement uses TRBV6-4 and TRBJ2-3, with 8 bases identical to TRBD2. The V segment lost 4 bases and the J segment 5 bases; nucleotides outside the gene matches: 5. Germline V gene lookup returns CDR1 MRHNA and CDR2 SNTAGT. This CDR3 has 14 residues. CDR3 in amino acids: CASSAGLDGDTQYF. CDR3 sequence (DNA): TGTGCCAGCAGTGCGGGACTAGATGGAGATACGCAGTATTTT.

The chain links TRBV2 to TRBJ1-2; tentative D call: TRBD1 (5 bases). Trimming shortened V by 8 bases and J by 1 base, and 14 bases separated the two germline ends. CDR1 and CDR2 from the germline V gene are SNHLY and FYNNEI. This CDR3 has 14 amino acids. CDR3 DNA sequence: TGTGCCAGCCCAGAAAGGGGCTATAACTATGGCTACACCTTC. Protein: CASPERGYNYGYTF. The entire variable domain, with the rest obtained from reference TRBV2 and TRBJ1-2, is as follows: EPEVTQTPSHQVTQMGQEVILRCVPISNHLYFYWYRQILGQKVEFLVSFYNNEISEKSEIFDDQFSVERPDGSNFTLKIRSTKLEDSAMYFCASPERGYNYGYTFGSGTRLTVV.

This clonotype was seen once. The chain uses TRBV10-3 and TRBJ2-3, with 7 bases identical to TRBD2. The CDR3 runs to 13 residues. The germline gives CDR1 ENHRY, CDR2 SYGVKD. The V and J ends lost 7 bases and 2 bases, in that order; junction bases with no gene match: 3. The CDR3 coding sequence is TGTGCCATCACCGGGGGGACCACAGATACGCAGTATTTT. As protein: CAITGGTTDTQYF.

CDR3 bases: TGTGCCAGCAGCTTAAGACGGCAGGGTGAGGCAGAGACCCAGTACTTC. Translated, it gives CASSLRRQGEAETQYF. The chain uses TRBV7-3 and TRBJ2-5; the D gene is possibly TRBD1 (5 bases). From germline, CDR1 is SGHTA and CDR2 FQGTGA. The CDR3 covers 16 residues. V shed 1 base and J shed 4 bases, with 16 bases lying between them.

This clonotype was counted a few times. The chain has TRBV5-1 and TRBJ1-6; 12 bases are a match to TRBD1. V dropped 4 bases and J dropped 7; count of bases not matched to a gene: 0. CDR3 length: 14 residues. Germline V lookup: CDR1 SGHRS, CDR2 YFSETQ. Here the CDR3 reads CASSGTGGNSPLHF. CDR3 in DNA: TGCGCCAGCAGCGGGACAGGGGGCAATTCACCCCTCCACTTT.

This clonotype was detected a few times. J is TRBJ2-7 and V is TRBV4-2; D call uncertain. The CDR3 extends over 12 amino acids. Germline assignment: CDR1 LGHNA and CDR2 YNFKEQ. V was clipped by 1 base and J by 4 bases, with 5 bases between them. The CDR3 loop reads CASSQGLYEQYF. The CDR3 region has the DNA TGTGCCAGCAGCCAAGGACTTTACGAGCAGTACTTC.

This clonotype was observed a few times. The rearrangement uses TRBV7-9 and TRBJ2-3, with 7 bases aligning to TRBD2. In germline, CDR1 is SEHNR, CDR2 FQNEAQ (reference sequence). After removal of 8 bases from V and 5 bases from J, the junction contained 1 base not matched to a gene. This CDR3 has 11 amino acids. CDR3 sequence reads: CASGEGDTQYF. The CDR3 nucleotides read TGTGCCAGCGGGGAGGGAGATACGCAGTATTTT. Full variable domain (remainder filled in from reference TRBV7-9 and TRBJ2-3): DTGVSQNPRHKITKRGQNVTFRCDPISEHNRLYWYRQTLGQGPEFLTYFQNEAQLEKSRLLSDRFSAERPKGSFSTLEIQRTEQGDSAMYLCASGEGDTQYFGPGTRLTVL.

This clonotype turned up a few times. The rearrangement joins TRBV29-1 to TRBJ2-1; no clear D. CDR1 and CDR2 (germline): SQVTM, ANQGSEA. The CDR3 covers 12 residues. Trimming cost V 3 bases and J 5 bases, with 8 bases left between them. The CDR3 sequence: CSVEDPHNEQFF. In nucleotides, the CDR3 is TGCAGCGTTGAGGACCCTCACAATGAGCAGTTCTTC.

This rearrangement joins TRBV27 to TRBJ1-6; D is unclear. Germline lookup yields CDR1 MNHEY and CDR2 SMNVEV (reference sequence). The V and J ends lost 8 bases and 2 bases respectively, with 16 bases between them. This CDR3 region has 16 residues. For the CDR3, the DNA is TGTGCCAGCTCCACCATCCGGGAGACCTATAATTCACCCCTCCACTTT. Its translation is CASSTIRETYNSPLHF.

This chain links TRBV29-1 with TRBJ1-2, with TRBD1 as a possible D gene (6 bases). CDR1 is SQVTM and CDR2 is ANQGSEA in the germline V gene. There are 12 residues in the CDR3. V gave up 6 bases and J gave up 4 bases, with 12 bases separating them. CDR3 residues: CSVVQGTYGYTF. DNA for the CDR3: TGCAGCGTGGTACAGGGTACCTATGGCTACACCTTC.

The chain employs TRBV29-1 and TRBJ1-6; D remains unclear. The CDR3 loop spans 13 amino acids. Germline lookup yields CDR1 SQVTM and CDR2 ANQGSEA. Trimming took 6 bases from V and 4 from J, leaving 10 bases between them. The CDR3 protein is CSVRQDYNSPLHF. The CDR3 region has the DNA TGCAGCGTGCGACAAGATTATAATTCACCCCTCCACTTT.

This clonotype was seen only a few times. The chain uses TRBV4-3 and TRBJ2-1; possibly TRBD2 for D (5 bases). V gave up 0 bases and J gave up 5 bases, with 14 bases separating them. The CDR3 runs 16 residues. Germline assignment: CDR1 LGHNA and CDR2 YSLEER. The CDR3 here is CASSQDGETGHNEQFF. In DNA form, the CDR3 reads TGCGCCAGCAGCCAAGACGGGGAGACCGGGCACAATGAGCAGTTCTTC.

The chain couples TRBV7-2 to TRBJ2-1; 13 bases are shared with TRBD2. Germline V gene data show CDR1 as SGHTA and CDR2 as FQGNSA. The J segment lost 4 bases and the V segment lost 2 bases, leaving 8 bases of the junction unmatched. The CDR3 has 18 residues. The CDR3 region has the DNA TGTGCCAGCAGCTTAAAAACTAGCGGGGGGGCCTGGTACAATGAGCAGTTCTTC. Protein product: CASSLKTSGGAWYNEQFF.

This clonotype has a handful of counts. The rearrangement uses TRBV20-1 and TRBJ2-1; 11 bases map to TRBD2. V lost 5 bases, J lost 1 base, and 4 bases stayed unmatched. CDR3 size: 15 residues. Germline V gives CDR1 DFQATT, CDR2 SNEGSKA (reference sequence). In DNA form, the CDR3 reads TGCAGTGCTCTGACTAGCGGGACTTCCTACAATGAGCAGTTCTTC. This codes for CSALTSGTSYNEQFF.

The chain employs TRBV5-1 and TRBJ2-3, with unresolved D. The ends were cut back, 6 bases at V and 4 bases at J, with 12 bases in the middle. The V gene's germline CDR1 is SGHRS and CDR2 YFSETQ. This CDR3 has 13 residues. CDR3 amino acids: CASTSDLADTQYF. The CDR3 nucleotides are TGCGCCAGCACGTCTGACTTGGCAGATACGCAGTATTTT.